This T cell receptor beta chain was captured in a study of blood T cell repertoires in COVID-19 (dated by TCRdb to about 2020). Context from the whole study: Samples covering the acute and convalescent phases of COVID-19 were provided by collaborators in the United States, Italy and Spain. The prospective study material was composed of cDNA or gDNA derived from T cells, B-cell-depleted T cells, or PBMCs. Sample metadata almost always included a de-identified subject ID, COVID-19 status, age in years and sex. Subjects who had been exposed to COVID-19, were actively infected with it, or had recovered from it provided the deeply sampled blood TCRbeta repertoires that made up the dataset. The samples were drawn from the first 160 participants of the ongoing ImmuneRACE study and from over 950 subjects provided by 6 global collaborators. The repertoires were made available in a free public database intended to serve as a resource for research on the immune response to SARS-CoV-2. Where available, HLA class I and class II types were taken from metadata supplied by the sample provider and were not determined by assay-based typing. Overall results and qualifications from the work: Clinical and demographic metadata were provided uncurated, with the amount varying by source and participant.

This clone was seen a handful of times. The clone's antigen remains unknown. Nothing much larger sits one base from this clone, and base qualities are not available. The CDR3 measures 16 amino acids from cysteine to phenylalanine. This entry keeps only the CDR3 DNA: 48 bases, framed from base 1. The CDR1 and CDR2 encoded by the germline V gene are SGHVS and FQNEAQ. At the junction V is shortened by 5 bases and J by 6 bases, with 17 bases in between. The immunoSEQ Assay, a bias-controlled multiplex PCR, was used to amplify TCRbeta CDR3 regions from genomic DNA. The study's own analysis went as follows. The number of nucleated cells in each sample was estimated from the amplification of reference gene primers within the assay. Sequence reads were collapsed and filtered to measure the absolute abundance of every unique TCRbeta CDR3 rearrangement. For each sample, productive Simpson clonality was calculated by taking the square root of Simpson's diversity index across productive rearrangements. TCRdb carries this immuneACCESS record with in-frame sequences only. Its versions omit some clonotypes, under half of them owing to an unresolved V gene in the studies checked, with the rest unexplained. Clone size and the V and J calls come from that table; the DNA yielded D and trimming. The sample records 150,000 to 190,000 clones, about 85% of which are singletons. The leading ten clones occupy 7% to 10% of the sample.

One collaborating source in Seattle enrolled patients while the patients were actively infected and followed the patients over time throughout the course of disease. The collaborating institutions used their own protocols to collect whole blood in K2EDTA tubes. Collaborator samples were shipped for TCRbeta analysis as frozen whole blood, isolated PBMCs, or DNA extracted from either sample type. This receptor chain uses TRBV7-8 and TRBJ1-6, with a weak D call of TRBD1 (5 bases match). The sample comprised peripheral blood. The source is a woman aged 55-75 years with COVID-19, enrolled during active disease. At the DNA level, the sequence is TGTGCCAGCAGCCTATCCTTGGCAGGGCGTAATTCACCCCTCCACTTT. Its protein product is CASSLSLAGRNSPLHF.